Listed below are T cell receptor beta chains from one sample, sequenced in a study of response to subunit inactivated influenza vaccine. MiXCR, run by TCRdb on the RT-PCR reads, gives a single entry per CDR3 protein. The data show some 500,000 distinct CDR3 sequences, with 16% seen just once and around 3% held by the top ten. Sequenced here: CD4+ T cells sorted from PBMCs, sampled less than 30 months after vaccination. The receptors were sampled from a man aged 45 to 75 who received an inactivated influenza vaccine. CDR3s include the opening cysteine and the closing phenylalanine or tryptophan. A D gene is named only where the DNA matches it firmly. Clone size is shown for a subset of rows, as once, few, many or a class of expanded clone.

V	D	size	J	CDR3	DNA
TRBV5-1	NA	many	TRBJ1-1	CASSLHGRGNTEAFF	TGCGCCAGCAGCCTCCATGGGCGGGGGAACACTGAAGCTTTCTTT
TRBV5-4	NA	NA	TRBJ2-1	CASSLWVSSYNEQFF	TGTGCCAGCAGCTTGTGGGTTAGCTCCTACAATGAGCAGTTCTTC
TRBV20-1	NA	few	TRBJ1-5	CSARDNLRLGEQPQHF	TGCAGTGCTAGGGATAACCTCAGACTAGGCGAACAGCCCCAGCATTTT
TRBV7-2	TRBD1	NA	TRBJ1-2	CASRLTGGVGYTF	TGTGCCAGCAGGTTAACAGGGGGTGTAGGCTACACCTTC
TRBV5-1	NA	NA	TRBJ1-1	CASSFSSSLGNTEAFF	TGCGCCAGCAGCTTCTCATCGTCGTTGGGCAACACTGAAGCTTTCTTT
TRBV5-1	NA	few	TRBJ2-1	CASSEFTADEQFF	TGCGCCAGCAGCGAGTTCACAGCGGATGAGCAGTTCTTC
TRBV20-1	NA	few	TRBJ1-1	CSARHGGATEAFF	TGCAGTGCCAGGCACGGGGGAGCCACTGAAGCTTTCTTT
TRBV20-1	NA	once	TRBJ1-5	CSIREFGSNQPQHF	TGCAGTATCAGGGAATTCGGAAGCAATCAGCCCCAGCATTTT
TRBV5-1	NA	few	TRBJ2-7	CASSETWGYEQYF	TGCGCCAGCAGCGAGACGTGGGGCTACGAGCAGTACTTC
TRBV20-1	NA	few	TRBJ2-3	CSAEKQGGFTDTQYF	TGCAGTGCAGAGAAACAGGGCGGATTCACAGATACGCAGTATTTT
TRBV24-1	TRBD2	NA	TRBJ2-5	CATSDALAGTQETQYF	TGTGCCACCAGTGATGCCTTAGCGGGGACCCAAGAGACCCAGTACTTC
TRBV20-1	TRBD2	NA	TRBJ2-7	CSGHSGRRNEQYF	TGCAGTGGCCATAGCGGGAGAAGGAACGAGCAGTACTTC
TRBV6-1	TRBD2	NA	TRBJ2-5	CASSETSGGQETQYF	TGTGCCAGCAGTGAAACTAGCGGGGGTCAAGAGACCCAGTACTTC
TRBV7-7	NA	NA	TRBJ2-7	CASSLGEGYEQYF	TGTGCCAGCAGCTTAGGGGAAGGCTACGAGCAGTACTTC
TRBV4-3	TRBD1	NA	TRBJ2-7	CASSQNRGNGEQYF	TGCGCCAGCAGCCAAAACAGGGGGAACGGCGAGCAGTACTTC
TRBV24-1	TRBD2	NA	TRBJ2-5	CATSAVGLAGETQYF	TGTGCCACCAGTGCCGTGGGACTAGCGGGAGAGACCCAGTACTTC
TRBV20-1	TRBD1	few	TRBJ2-7	CSATSPAQGVEQYF	TGCAGTGCTACGAGTCCGGCGCAGGGGGTCGAGCAGTACTTC
TRBV9	TRBD1	NA	TRBJ1-4	CASSEGQGGGRKLFF	TGTGCCAGCAGCGAGGGACAGGGAGGAGGCCGAAAACTGTTTTTT
TRBV12-3/TRBV12-4	NA	NA	TRBJ1-2	CASSFPGPNGYTF	TGTGCCAGCAGTTTTCCGGGACCCAATGGCTACACCTTC
TRBV28	TRBD1	NA	TRBJ2-7	CASSGAGRGLYEQYF	TGTGCCAGCAGTGGGGCCGGCAGGGGGCTTTACGAGCAGTACTTC
TRBV7-9	NA	few	TRBJ2-5	CASSLMGSEQETQYF	TGTGCCAGCAGCTTAATGGGCAGCGAGCAAGAGACCCAGTACTTC
TRBV29-1	TRBD1	many	TRBJ2-2	CSVEQGANTGELFF	TGCAGCGTTGAACAGGGGGCGAACACCGGGGAGCTGTTTTTT
TRBV12-3/TRBV12-4	TRBD1	many	TRBJ1-3	CASKRDSYSGNTIYF	TGTGCCAGCAAGCGGGACAGCTACTCTGGAAACACCATATATTTT
TRBV10-3	TRBD1	few	TRBJ2-3	CAMSQGDTDTQYF	TGTGCCATGTCCCAGGGGGACACAGATACGCAGTATTTT
TRBV12-5	NA	NA	TRBJ2-1	CASGFASHNEQFF	TGTGCTAGTGGTTTTGCTTCGCACAATGAGCAGTTCTTC
TRBV20-1	TRBD2	NA	TRBJ2-4	CSAGLAGNIQYF	TGCAGTGCAGGACTAGCGGGAAACATTCAGTACTTC
TRBV9	TRBD2	NA	TRBJ2-3	CASSVVSGSGRATQYF	TGTGCCAGCAGCGTAGTGAGTGGTAGCGGGAGGGCCACGCAGTATTTT
TRBV10-3	NA	few	TRBJ1-2	CAISEAQGGYTF	TGTGCCATCAGTGAGGCACAGGGTGGCTACACCTTC
TRBV2	NA	NA	TRBJ1-4	CASSEAQRRLFF	TGTGCCAGCAGTGAAGCGCAGCGCAGGCTGTTTTTT
TRBV20-1	NA	few	TRBJ2-3	CSALRPSVSTDTQYF	TGCAGTGCTCTCCGGCCTAGCGTCAGCACAGATACGCAGTATTTT
TRBV24-1	NA	NA	TRBJ2-5	CATSDGLVPGGTQYF	TGTGCCACCAGTGATGGGTTAGTTCCGGGTGGGACCCAGTACTTC
TRBV5-5	NA	NA	TRBJ2-3	CDSSLTGSTDTQYF	TGTGACAGCAGCTTGACCGGGAGCACAGATACGCAGTATTTT
TRBV6-5	NA	NA	TRBJ2-2	CASSYVKVTGELFF	TGTGCCAGCAGTTACGTCAAAGTCACCGGGGAGCTGTTTTTT
TRBV5-1	TRBD2	many	TRBJ2-5	CASSLSSGGQETQYF	TGCGCCAGCAGCCTATCTAGCGGGGGACAAGAGACCCAGTACTTC
TRBV18	NA	NA	TRBJ2-7	CASSPTRFSDEQYF	TGTGCCAGCTCACCGACTAGGTTCTCGGACGAGCAGTACTTC
TRBV27	NA	NA	TRBJ1-1	CASSLSTRNTEAFF	TGTGCCAGCAGTTTATCCACACGTAACACTGAAGCTTTCTTT